This entry lists 23 T cell receptor beta chains sequenced from one sample in a study of blood T cell repertoires in COVID-19. The protocol was immunoSEQ multiplex PCR, while the TCRdb copy is restricted to in-frame clones and leaves out a portion. The sample holds 190,000 or so clones, around 88% seen once. Sequencing input: peripheral blood. The source is a man over 45 with active or convalescent COVID-19.

V gene TRBV5-6 combines with J gene TRBJ2-7; D is possibly TRBD2 (6 bases). Germline V gives CDR1 SGHDT, CDR2 YYEEEE. The V and J ends lost 4 bases and 5 bases respectively, with 13 bases between them. This CDR3 is 13 amino acids long. CDR3 region: CASSPGLPDEQYF. Here the CDR3 DNA reads TGTGCCAGCAGCCCCGGACTACCCGACGAGCAGTACTTC.

The J gene is TRBJ1-1, the V gene TRBV4-1; the match to TRBD1 covers 8 bases. The CDR3 is 15 amino acids. Germline loops: CDR1 MGHRA, CDR2 YSYEKL. Unmatched junction bases numbered 4, after V lost 4 bases and J lost 0 bases. The CDR3 sequence is CASSPGTGMNTEAFF. The CDR3 nucleotides read TGCGCCAGCAGCCCCGGGACAGGAATGAACACTGAAGCTTTCTTT.

This chain links TRBV6-4 with TRBJ2-3; 8 bases fit TRBD2. Unmatched junction bases numbered 4, after V lost 2 bases and J lost 6 bases. Germline V gives CDR1 MRHNA, CDR2 SNTAGT. This CDR3 comprises 14 residues. DNA of the CDR3: TGTGCCAGCAGTGACCGGGGGGGCTTTGATACGCAGTATTTT. Amino acid sequence: CASSDRGGFDTQYF.

This clone was observed at least ten times. This chain connects TRBV15 to TRBJ2-5, with TRBD2 as a possible D gene (6 bases). There are 13 residues in the CDR3. With 1 base removed from V and 3 bases from J, the gap between germline ends came to 6 bases. The V gene's germline CDR1 is LNHNV and CDR2 YYDKDF (reference sequence). CDR3 coding DNA: TGTGCCACCAGCAGAGGGGGGGAAGAGACCCAGTACTTC. It translates to CATSRGGEETQYF.

The chain carries TRBV5-1 and TRBJ2-7, with a possible D match to TRBD2 (6 bases). The CDR3 length is 14 residues. Germline CDR1 is SGHRS and CDR2 is YFSETQ. Trimming left V 4 bases short and J 2 bases short, with 13 bases between. The CDR3 spells CASSPGGTPYEQYF. Written as DNA, the CDR3 is TGCGCCAGCAGCCCCGGAGGGACCCCCTACGAGCAGTACTTC.

The rearrangement joins TRBV18 to TRBJ1-1, with 7 bases lining up with TRBD1. The V gene end was trimmed by 1 base and the J gene end by 11 bases; junction bases not matched to a gene: 7. The CDR3 loop spans 13 amino acids. Germline CDR1 reads KGHSH; CDR2 reads LQKENI. The CDR3 DNA reads as TGTGCCAGCTCACCACGGGATCGACAGGGTGCTTTCTTT. Protein sequence: CASSPRDRQGAFF.

This chain uses TRBV11-2 with TRBJ2-5; TRBD2 aligns across 9 bases. The germline gives CDR1 SGHAT, CDR2 FQNNGV. The CDR3 has 14 amino acids. The V gene end was trimmed by 5 bases and the J gene end by 2 bases; junction bases not matched to a gene: 3. Written as DNA, the CDR3 is TGTGCCAGCAGCATGACTAGCGGACAAGAGACCCAGTACTTC. The encoded protein is CASSMTSGQETQYF.

The V and J genes are TRBV7-3 and TRBJ2-1; D is unclear. Trimming removed 5 bases from V and 0 bases from J, with 11 bases in between. Looked up from germline, CDR1 is SGHTA and CDR2 is FQGTGA. The CDR3 is 15 amino acids. The CDR3 loop reads CASSPTMSSYNEQFF. The CDR3 nucleotides are TGTGCCAGCAGCCCCACCATGAGCTCCTACAATGAGCAGTTCTTC.

This chain connects TRBV19 to TRBJ1-6; D not certain. V lost 6 bases and J 6 bases, leaving 15 bases between the germline ends. There are 15 residues in the CDR3. In germline, CDR1 is LNHDA, CDR2 SQIVND (reference sequence). The CDR3 sequence is CASSFGPEGNSPLHF. CDR3 DNA sequence: TGTGCCAGTAGCTTTGGACCGGAGGGTAATTCACCCCTCCACTTT. Using reference TRBV19 and TRBJ1-6 for the parts outside the CDR3, the full variable domain is DGGITQSPKYLFRKEGQNVTLSCEQNLNHDAMYWYRQDPGQGLRLIYYSQIVNDFQKGDIAEGYSVSREKKESFPLTVTSAQKNPTAFYLCASSFGPEGNSPLHFGNGTRLTVT.

This clone was recorded a few times. V is TRBV30 and J is TRBJ2-7, with 12 bases aligning to TRBD2. Germline trimming cut 2 bases from V and 1 base from J; bases unmatched to any gene: 15. Germline CDR1 is GTSNPN and CDR2 is SVGIG (reference sequence). This CDR3 spans 19 amino acids. The CDR3 DNA follows: TGTGCCTGGAGTCTGACGACTTCCGGGACTAGCGGGCGGTCCTACGAGCAGTACTTC. This gives the protein CAWSLTTSGTSGRSYEQYF.

The count of this clone is one. The CDR3 region has the DNA TGTGCCAGCAGCGCTGAATGGGCGGGGGGGCAAGATACGCAGTATTTT. It specifies CASSAEWAGGQDTQYF. This sequence joins TRBV9 and TRBJ2-3; 9 nucleotides align to TRBD2. Trimming at V came to 3 bases and at J to 5 bases, leaving 10 bases not matched to a gene. Germline V CDR1 and CDR2: SGDLS, YYNGEE. CDR3 length: 16 residues.

The chain joins TRBV9 to TRBJ1-1; 8 bases agree with TRBD1. V shed 2 bases, J shed 1 base, and the junction held 10 bases outside the gene matches. CDR1 is SGDLS, CDR2 YYNGEE, per germline. The CDR3 extends over 17 amino acids. As DNA, the CDR3 is TGTGCCAGCAGCGTCGCGGGAATGACAGGGGAGAACACTGAAGCTTTCTTT. Protein sequence: CASSVAGMTGENTEAFF.

This chain links TRBV28 with TRBJ2-6; D unclear. V was trimmed by 7 bases and J by 0 bases, leaving 4 bases between them. This CDR3 has 13 amino acids. Germline loops: CDR1 MDHEN, CDR2 SYDVKM. CDR3 residues: CASTSSGANVLTF. The CDR3 nucleotides read TGTGCCAGCACGAGCTCTGGGGCCAACGTCCTGACTTTC.

This clone was found once. V is TRBV18 and J is TRBJ2-5; unclear D gene. V lost 5 bases and J lost 3, with 4 bases in between. CDR3 length: 11 residues. Germline assignment: CDR1 KGHSH and CDR2 LQKENI. CDR3 nucleotide sequence: TGTGCCAGCTCATCCGAAGAGACCCAGTACTTC. Protein product: CASSSEETQYF.

This clone occurred a few times. The chain recombines TRBV5-1 with TRBJ1-2; D is uncertain. V dropped 0 bases and J dropped 3 bases, with 12 bases sitting between them. The CDR3 has 15 amino acids. Germline V CDR1 and CDR2: SGHRS, YFSETQ. The CDR3 loop is CASSLGGGSDYGYTF. The CDR3 coding sequence is TGCGCCAGCAGCTTGGGTGGAGGGAGCGACTATGGCTACACCTTC. Complete variable domain (other parts from reference TRBV5-1 and TRBJ1-2): KAGVTQTPRYLIKTRGQQVTLSCSPISGHRSVSWYQQTPGQGLQFLFEYFSETQRNKGNFPGRFSGRQFSNSRSEMNVSTLELGDSALYLCASSLGGGSDYGYTFGSGTRLTVV.

V is TRBV19 and J is TRBJ1-2, with D perhaps matching TRBD1 (5 bases). Germline-derived CDR1 and CDR2 are LNHDA and SQIVND (reference sequence). This CDR3 region has 15 residues. V shed 8 bases and J shed 6 bases, with 22 bases lying between them. In nucleotides, the CDR3 is TGTGCCAGTCTAAGGCTGGCCCAGGGAACAGATGGCTACACCTTC. Its protein product is CASLRLAQGTDGYTF.

This clone has just one count. This chain joins TRBV28 and TRBJ1-3; the D is unclear. V was pared by 2 bases and J by 4 bases, with 12 bases between. This CDR3 spans 15 amino acids. CDR1 and CDR2 from the germline V gene are MDHEN and SYDVKM. The CDR3 loop is CASSLPSPFGNTIYF. CDR3 DNA sequence: TGTGCCAGCAGTTTACCCTCCCCGTTCGGAAACACCATATATTTT.

V is TRBV19 and J is TRBJ2-2; 10 bases map to TRBD2. CDR1 and CDR2 (germline): LNHDA, SQIVND (reference sequence). This CDR3 is 17 amino acids long. The trim removed 6 bases at V and 0 bases at J, leaving 7 bases unmatched. CDR3 in DNA: TGTGCCAGTAGCACGATCCTAGCGGGAGCGAACACCGGGGAGCTGTTTTTT. Its translation: CASSTILAGANTGELFF.

This chain uses TRBV27 with TRBJ2-1; possibly TRBD2 for D (6 bases). Germline-derived CDR1 and CDR2 are MNHEY and SMNVEV (reference sequence). V was pared by 3 bases and J by 3 bases, with 15 bases between. The CDR3 has 16 residues. The CDR3 spells CASSFSGAGIYNEQFF. CDR3 sequence (DNA): TGTGCCAGCAGTTTTTCTGGCGCGGGGATCTACAATGAGCAGTTCTTC.

This chain links TRBV27 with TRBJ2-7; D is perhaps TRBD2 (6 bases). This CDR3 is 17 amino acids long. The ends were cut back, 6 bases at V and 4 bases at J, with 25 bases in the middle. Germline assignment: CDR1 MNHEY and CDR2 SMNVEV (reference sequence). For the CDR3, the DNA is TGTGCCAGCAGCTTCACCGGGGGTCCGGGGGATTCGTACGAGCAGTACTTC. Translated: CASSFTGGPGDSYEQYF.

This clone has more than one count but fewer than ten. Sequence at one end of the junction differs from germline and may be a read error. The V and J genes are TRBV6-5 and TRBJ2-7; tentatively, D is TRBD1 (6 bases). Germline CDR1 MNHEY, CDR2 SVGAGI. CDR3 length: 15 amino acids. The CDR3 DNA sequence: TGTGCCAGCAGACGAGGTGTACAGGGCTCCCACGAGCAGTACTTC. Its protein is CASRRGVQGSHEQYF.

The chain carries TRBV27 and TRBJ2-3, with 8 positions matching TRBD1. The junction had 7 bases not matched to a gene; V was cut back by 3 bases and J by 5 bases. Germline loops: CDR1 MNHEY, CDR2 SMNVEV (reference sequence). This CDR3 is built from 15 residues. This CDR3 reads CASSFRQGSIDTQYF. Written as DNA, the CDR3 is TGTGCCAGCAGTTTCCGACAGGGGTCGATAGATACGCAGTATTTT.

The table lists this clone with a count of one. This chain connects TRBV7-3 to TRBJ2-3; 10 nucleotides match TRBD2. The V and J ends lost 6 bases and 2 bases, in that order; junction bases with no gene match: 5. This CDR3 is built from 15 residues. Germline CDR1 reads SGHTA; CDR2 reads FQGTGA. CDR3 nucleotide sequence: TGTGCCAGCAGTGTAGCGGGAGGTCTCACAGATACGCAGTATTTT. Protein product: CASSVAGGLTDTQYF.